This T cell receptor beta chain is drawn from a study of cytomegalovirus exposure and HLA in healthy donors. PCR was performed using 60 Vbeta and 13 Jbeta primers. Method: immunoSEQ multiplex PCR; TCRdb's copy keeps in-frame clones and lacks some. The data show 150,000 or so clones, with around three quarters seen just once and 1% held by the top ten. From germline, CDR1 is LNHNV and CDR2 YYDKDF (reference sequence). The CDR3 consists of 15 residues. The V and J ends lost 1 base and 7 bases respectively, with 13 bases between them. Study results and caveats: Analysis was carried out at a later point, and it linked a missense DCLRE1C variant to TCR beta V- and J-gene trimming. The likely explanation for a cluster of highly shared sequence variants was sequencing artifact.

With regard to this clone: The antigen is unknown.

Though probably carrying unrecorded immune exposures, donors were nominally healthy at sampling. This clonotype originated in a woman aged 40 to 55 in good health and CMV-seronegative. The genes are TRBV15 and TRBJ1-4, with D uncertain. The specimen was PBMCs. CDR3 coding DNA: TGTGCCACCAGCAGAGGCAACCAAGTCAGTGAAAAACTGTTTTTT. This sequence encodes CATSRGNQVSEKLFF. Full variable domain (remainder filled in from reference TRBV15 and TRBJ1-4): DAMVIQNPRYQVTQFGKPVTLSCSQTLNHNVMYWYQQKSSQAPKLLFHYYDKDFNNEADTPDNFQSRRPNTSFCFLDIRSPGLGDTAMYLCATSRGNQVSEKLFFGSGTQLSVL.